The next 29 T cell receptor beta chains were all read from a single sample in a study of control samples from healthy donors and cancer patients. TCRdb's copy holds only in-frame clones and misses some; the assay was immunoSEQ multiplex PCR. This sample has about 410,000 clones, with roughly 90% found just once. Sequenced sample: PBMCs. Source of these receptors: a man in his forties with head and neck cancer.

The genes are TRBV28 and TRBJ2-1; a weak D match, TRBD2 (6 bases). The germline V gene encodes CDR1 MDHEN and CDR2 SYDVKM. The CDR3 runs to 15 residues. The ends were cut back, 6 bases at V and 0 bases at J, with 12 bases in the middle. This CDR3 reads CASREGQGSYNEQFF. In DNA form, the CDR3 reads TGTGCCAGCAGGGAGGGGCAGGGCTCCTACAATGAGCAGTTCTTC.

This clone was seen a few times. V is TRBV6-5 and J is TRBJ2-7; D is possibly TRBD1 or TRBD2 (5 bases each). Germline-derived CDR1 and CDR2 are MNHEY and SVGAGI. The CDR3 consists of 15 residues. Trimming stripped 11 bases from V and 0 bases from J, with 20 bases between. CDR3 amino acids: CAAHGKTESSYEQYF. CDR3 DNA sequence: TGTGCCGCTCACGGGAAGACAGAGAGCTCCTACGAGCAGTACTTC.

The CDR3 region is CASSRQGLPYGYTF. Here the CDR3 DNA reads TGTGCCAGCAGTCGACAGGGGCTCCCCTATGGCTACACCTTC. V gene TRBV9 combines with J gene TRBJ1-2; the match to TRBD1 covers 8 bases. CDR3 length: 14 residues. Germline V lookup: CDR1 SGDLS, CDR2 YYNGEE. J was trimmed by 4 bases and V by 5 bases; bases with no gene match: 7. The variable domain in full, completed from reference TRBV9 and TRBJ1-2, reads DSGVTQTPKHLITATGQRVTLRCSPRSGDLSVYWYQQSLDQGLQFLIQYYNGEERAKGNILERFSAQQFPDLHSELNLSSLELGDSALYFCASSRQGLPYGYTFGSGTRLTVV.

The CDR3 protein is CASSLDAGEQFF. CDR3 nucleotide sequence: TGTGCCAGCAGCTTAGACGCGGGTGAGCAGTTCTTC. V and J are TRBV11-3 and TRBJ2-1; D might be TRBD2 (5 bases). The germline V gene encodes CDR1 SGHNT and CDR2 YENEEA. V lost 0 bases and J 9 bases, leaving 6 bases between the germline ends. The CDR3 is 12 residues long. The whole variable domain, remainder taken from reference TRBV11-3 and TRBJ2-1, is EAGVVQSPRYKIIEKKQPVAFWCNPISGHNTLYWYLQNLGQGPELLIRYENEEAVDDSQLPKDRFSAERLKGVDSTLKIQPAELGDSAVYLCASSLDAGEQFFGPGTRLTVL.

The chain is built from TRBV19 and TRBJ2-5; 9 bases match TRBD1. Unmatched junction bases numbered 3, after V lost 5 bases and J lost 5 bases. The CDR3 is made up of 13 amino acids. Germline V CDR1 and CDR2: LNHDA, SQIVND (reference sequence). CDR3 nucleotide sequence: TGTGCCAGTAGTGCCGGACAGGGGGAGACCCAGTACTTC. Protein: CASSAGQGETQYF.

The CDR3 loop is CASSISGDTQYF. Written as DNA, the CDR3 is TGTGCCAGTAGTATTTCGGGAGATACGCAGTATTTT. The rearrangement uses TRBV19 and TRBJ2-3; D is ambiguous. The CDR3 sequence is 12 residues long. V shed 3 bases and J shed 5 bases, with 6 bases lying between them. The V gene's germline CDR1 is LNHDA and CDR2 SQIVND (reference sequence).

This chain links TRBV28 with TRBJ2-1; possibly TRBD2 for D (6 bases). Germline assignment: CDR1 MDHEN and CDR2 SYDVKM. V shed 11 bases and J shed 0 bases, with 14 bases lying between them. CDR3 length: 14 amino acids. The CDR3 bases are TGTGCCTGCATTGGGGGAGGCTCCTACAATGAGCAGTTCTTC. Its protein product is CACIGGGSYNEQFF.

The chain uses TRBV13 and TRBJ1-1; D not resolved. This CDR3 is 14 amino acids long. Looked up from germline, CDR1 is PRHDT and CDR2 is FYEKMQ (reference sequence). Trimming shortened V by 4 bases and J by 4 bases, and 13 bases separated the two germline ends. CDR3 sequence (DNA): TGTGCCAGCAGCTCAGGAGTGTATGGCACTGAAGCTTTCTTT. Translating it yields CASSSGVYGTEAFF.

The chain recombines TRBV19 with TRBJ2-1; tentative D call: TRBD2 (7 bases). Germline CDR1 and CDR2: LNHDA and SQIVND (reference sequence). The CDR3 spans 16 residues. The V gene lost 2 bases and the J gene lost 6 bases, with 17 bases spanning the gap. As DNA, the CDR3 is TGTGCCAGTAGTATATCAGCCGCGGGGGCCCCCAATGAGCAGTTCTTC. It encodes CASSISAAGAPNEQFF.

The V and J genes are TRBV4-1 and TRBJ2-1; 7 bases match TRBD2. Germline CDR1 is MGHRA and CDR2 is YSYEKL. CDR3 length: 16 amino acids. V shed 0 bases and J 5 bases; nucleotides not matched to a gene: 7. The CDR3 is CASSQDGSGVNNEQFF. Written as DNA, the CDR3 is TGCGCCAGCAGCCAAGATGGCAGCGGGGTCAACAATGAGCAGTTCTTC.

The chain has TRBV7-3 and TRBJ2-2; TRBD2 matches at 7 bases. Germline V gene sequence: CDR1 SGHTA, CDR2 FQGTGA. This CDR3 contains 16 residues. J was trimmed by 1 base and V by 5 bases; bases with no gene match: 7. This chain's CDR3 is CASSPRTRVNTGELFF. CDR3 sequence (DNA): TGTGCCAGCAGCCCCCGGACTAGGGTGAACACCGGGGAGCTGTTTTTT.

CDR3 amino acids: CASSYSGSYTDTQYF. The CDR3 DNA follows: TGTGCCAGCAGTTACTCAGGTTCCTACACAGATACGCAGTATTTT. V and J are TRBV6-2 or TRBV6-3 and TRBJ2-3; D is unresolved. Trimming removed 0 bases at V and 2 bases at J, with 9 bases between. From germline, CDR1 is MNHEY and CDR2 SVGEGT. This CDR3 comprises 15 residues.

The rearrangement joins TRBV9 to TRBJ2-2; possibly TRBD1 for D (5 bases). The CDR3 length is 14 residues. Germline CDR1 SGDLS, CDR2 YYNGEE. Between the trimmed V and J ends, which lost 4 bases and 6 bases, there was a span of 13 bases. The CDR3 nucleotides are TGTGCCAGCAGCCCAACCCAGGGCCCCGGGGAGCTGTTTTTT. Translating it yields CASSPTQGPGELFF.

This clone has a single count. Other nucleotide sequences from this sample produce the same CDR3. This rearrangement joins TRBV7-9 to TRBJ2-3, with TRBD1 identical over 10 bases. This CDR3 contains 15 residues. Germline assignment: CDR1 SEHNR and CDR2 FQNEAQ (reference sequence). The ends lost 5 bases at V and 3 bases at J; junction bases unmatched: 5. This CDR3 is CASSPGQGVTDTQYF. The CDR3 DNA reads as TGTGCCAGCAGCCCCGGACAGGGGGTGACAGATACGCAGTATTTT. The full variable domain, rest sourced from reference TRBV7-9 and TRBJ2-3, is DTGVSQNPRHKITKRGQNVTFRCDPISEHNRLYWYRQTLGQGPEFLTYFQNEAQLEKSRLLSDRFSAERPKGSFSTLEIQRTEQGDSAMYLCASSPGQGVTDTQYFGPGTRLTVL.

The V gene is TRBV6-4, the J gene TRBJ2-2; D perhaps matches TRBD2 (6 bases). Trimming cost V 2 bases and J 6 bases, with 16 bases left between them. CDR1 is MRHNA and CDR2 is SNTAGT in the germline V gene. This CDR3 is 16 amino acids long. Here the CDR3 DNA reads TGTGCCAGCAGTGACATTCCCGGGAGCGGTCCCGGGGAGCTGTTTTTT. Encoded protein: CASSDIPGSGPGELFF.

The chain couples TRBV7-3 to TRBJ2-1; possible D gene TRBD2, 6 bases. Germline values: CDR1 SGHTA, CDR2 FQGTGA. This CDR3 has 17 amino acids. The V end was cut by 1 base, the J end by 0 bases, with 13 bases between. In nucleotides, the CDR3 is TGTGCCAGCAGCTTAAGTGGCGGGACGAGCTCCTACAATGAGCAGTTCTTC. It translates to CASSLSGGTSSYNEQFF.

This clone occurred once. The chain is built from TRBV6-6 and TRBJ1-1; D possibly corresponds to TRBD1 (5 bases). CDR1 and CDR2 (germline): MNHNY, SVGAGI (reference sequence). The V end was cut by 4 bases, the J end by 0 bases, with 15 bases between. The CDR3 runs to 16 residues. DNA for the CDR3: TGTGCCAGCAGTTTCCTTGGGGCGGGGGTGAACACTGAAGCTTTCTTT. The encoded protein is CASSFLGAGVNTEAFF.

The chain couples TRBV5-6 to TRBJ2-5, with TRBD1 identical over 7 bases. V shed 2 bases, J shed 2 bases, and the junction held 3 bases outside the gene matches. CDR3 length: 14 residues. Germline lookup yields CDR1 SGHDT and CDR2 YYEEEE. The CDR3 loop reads CASSFPGQQETQYF. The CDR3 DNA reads TGTGCCAGCAGCTTCCCGGGACAGCAAGAGACCCAGTACTTC.

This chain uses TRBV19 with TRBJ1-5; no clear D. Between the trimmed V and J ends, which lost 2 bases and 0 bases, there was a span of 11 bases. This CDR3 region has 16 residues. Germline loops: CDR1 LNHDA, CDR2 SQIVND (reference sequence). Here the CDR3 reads CASSILWRNSNQPQHF. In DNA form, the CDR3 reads TGTGCCAGTAGTATATTATGGAGGAATAGCAATCAGCCCCAGCATTTT. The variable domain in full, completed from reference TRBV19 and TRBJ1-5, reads DGGITQSPKYLFRKEGQNVTLSCEQNLNHDAMYWYRQDPGQGLRLIYYSQIVNDFQKGDIAEGYSVSREKKESFPLTVTSAQKNPTAFYLCASSILWRNSNQPQHFGDGTRLSIL.

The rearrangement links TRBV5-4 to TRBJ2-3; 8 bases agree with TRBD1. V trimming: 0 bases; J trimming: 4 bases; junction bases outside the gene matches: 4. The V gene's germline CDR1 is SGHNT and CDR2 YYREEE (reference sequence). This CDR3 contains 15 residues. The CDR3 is CASSLGRRGPDTQYF. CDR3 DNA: TGTGCCAGCAGCTTGGGGCGCAGGGGGCCAGATACGCAGTATTTT.

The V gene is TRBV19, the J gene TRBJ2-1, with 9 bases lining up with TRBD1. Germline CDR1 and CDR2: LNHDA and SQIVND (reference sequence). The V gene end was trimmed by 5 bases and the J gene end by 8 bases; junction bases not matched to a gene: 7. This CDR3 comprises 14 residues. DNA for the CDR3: TGTGCCAGTAGTGGGACAGGGCGCGGGGATGAGCAGTTCTTC. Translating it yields CASSGTGRGDEQFF.

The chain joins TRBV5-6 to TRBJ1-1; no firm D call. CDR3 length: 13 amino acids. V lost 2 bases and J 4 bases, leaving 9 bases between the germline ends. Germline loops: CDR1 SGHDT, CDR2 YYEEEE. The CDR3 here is CASSFLAGTEAFF. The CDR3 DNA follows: TGTGCCAGCAGCTTCCTTGCCGGCACTGAAGCTTTCTTT.

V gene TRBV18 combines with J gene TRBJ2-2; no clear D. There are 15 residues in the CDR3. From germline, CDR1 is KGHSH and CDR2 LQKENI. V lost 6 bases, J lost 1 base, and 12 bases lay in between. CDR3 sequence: CASSPGLGNTGELFF. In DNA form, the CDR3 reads TGTGCCAGCTCCCCCGGATTAGGGAACACCGGGGAGCTGTTTTTT.

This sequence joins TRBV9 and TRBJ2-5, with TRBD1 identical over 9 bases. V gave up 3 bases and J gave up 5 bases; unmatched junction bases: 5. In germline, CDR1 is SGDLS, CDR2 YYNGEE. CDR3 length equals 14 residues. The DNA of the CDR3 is TGTGCCAGCAGCGGGACAGGGGTACGCGAGACCCAGTACTTC. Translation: CASSGTGVRETQYF.

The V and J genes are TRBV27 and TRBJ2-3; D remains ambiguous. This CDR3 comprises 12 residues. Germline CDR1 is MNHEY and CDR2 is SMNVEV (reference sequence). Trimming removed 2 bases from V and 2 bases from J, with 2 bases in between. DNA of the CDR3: TGTGCCAGCAGTTTACACACAGATACGCAGTATTTT. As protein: CASSLHTDTQYF.

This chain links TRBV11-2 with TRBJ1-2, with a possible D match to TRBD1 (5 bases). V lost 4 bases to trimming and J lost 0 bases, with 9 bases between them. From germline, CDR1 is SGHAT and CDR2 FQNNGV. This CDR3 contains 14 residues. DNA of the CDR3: TGTGCCAGCAGCTCCCCGGGGGCTAACTATGGCTACACCTTC. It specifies CASSSPGANYGYTF.

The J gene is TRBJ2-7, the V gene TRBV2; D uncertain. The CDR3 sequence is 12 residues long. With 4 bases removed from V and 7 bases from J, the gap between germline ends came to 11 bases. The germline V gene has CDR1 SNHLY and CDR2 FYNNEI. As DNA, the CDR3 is TGTGCCAGCAGTGGGGGTGGCGATGAGCAGTACTTC. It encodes CASSGGGDEQYF.

For the CDR3, the DNA is TGTGCCAGTAGTATTGATGACAGGCTGAACACCGGGGAGCTGTTTTTT. It is translated as CASSIDDRLNTGELFF. V is TRBV19 and J is TRBJ2-2, with D maybe TRBD1 (6 bases). The CDR3 covers 16 residues. Germline V gene data show CDR1 as LNHDA and CDR2 as SQIVND (reference sequence). V dropped 3 bases and J dropped 1 base, with 12 bases sitting between them.

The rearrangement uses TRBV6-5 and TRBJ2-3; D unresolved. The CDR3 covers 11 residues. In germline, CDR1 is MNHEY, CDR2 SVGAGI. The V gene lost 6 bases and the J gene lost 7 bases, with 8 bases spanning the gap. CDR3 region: CASRTPHTQYF. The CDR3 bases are TGTGCCAGCAGGACTCCCCATACGCAGTATTTT.